The next 9 T cell receptor beta chains were all read from a single sample in a study of T-cell reconstitution after alpha-beta-depleted transplantation in children. The TCRbeta library was prepared with unique molecular identifiers. TCRdb fed the PCR reads into MiXCR, producing one record per CDR3 protein. This sample yields more than 400,000 distinct CDR3 sequences, of which 9.5% to 12% are seen a single time; around 13% belongs to the top ten. This specimen was PBMCs, mostly from graft donor cells, taken 180 days after TCRalphabeta/CD19-depleted stem cell transplant. The origin of the receptors is a female patient younger than 10 who had a stem cell transplant for aplastic anemia, so the T cells may come from the graft donor.

The chain recombines TRBV20-1 with TRBJ2-7, with D unresolved. Deletions cut 6 bases from V and 9 bases from J, with 15 bases between. From germline, CDR1 is DFQATT and CDR2 SNEGSKA (reference sequence). The CDR3 consists of 11 residues. In DNA form, the CDR3 reads TGCAGTGCAGAATTATTCAGAGTGCAGTACTTC. The encoded protein is CSAELFRVQYF.

This chain connects TRBV5-1 to TRBJ2-1; possible D gene TRBD2, 6 bases. Germline loops: CDR1 SGHRS, CDR2 YFSETQ. Trimming cost V 4 bases and J 5 bases, with 13 bases left between them. This CDR3 has 14 amino acids. CDR3 coding DNA: TGCGCCAGCAGCCTGTGGGGACTGCACAATGAGCAGTTCTTC. It codes for CASSLWGLHNEQFF.

There are many counts of this clonotype. This chain connects TRBV25-1 to TRBJ2-7; TRBD2 matches at 11 bases. Germline assignment: CDR1 MGHDK and CDR2 SYGVNS. V shed 6 bases, J shed 5 bases, and the junction held 9 bases outside the gene matches. This CDR3 region has 15 residues. The CDR3 spells CASSYTGLAVHEQYF. CDR3 nucleotides: TGTGCCAGCAGCTATACGGGACTAGCGGTACACGAGCAGTACTTC.

This clonotype was recorded a few times. This chain links TRBV5-1 with TRBJ1-1; 12 bases agree with TRBD1. Germline CDR1 reads SGHRS; CDR2 reads YFSETQ. Trimming at V came to 5 bases and at J to 1 base, leaving 9 bases not matched to a gene. This CDR3 has 17 amino acids. CDR3 nucleotide sequence: TGCGCCAGCAGTCGAACCGGGACAGGGGGCTCGAACACTGAAGCTTTCTTT. As protein: CASSRTGTGGSNTEAFF.

This clonotype turned up a few times. The V gene is TRBV29-1, the J gene TRBJ2-1; TRBD1 agrees at 9 bases. V lost 3 bases to trimming and J lost 15 bases; unmatched junction nucleotides: 9. The V gene's germline CDR1 is SQVTM and CDR2 ANQGSEA. This CDR3 comprises 12 residues. CDR3 in amino acids: CSVDGTGSDPFF. The CDR3 nucleotides read TGCAGCGTTGATGGGACAGGGTCTGATCCGTTCTTC.

The V gene is TRBV6-1, the J gene TRBJ2-4, with 9 nucleotides matching TRBD2. Germline lookup yields CDR1 MNHNS and CDR2 SASEGT. The CDR3 is 18 amino acids. V shed 7 bases and J 0 bases; nucleotides not matched to a gene: 13. The CDR3 DNA reads as TGTGCCAGCAAACCTCGAGCGGGAGGAGCCCTAGCCAAAAACATTCAGTACTTC. Residues: CASKPRAGGALAKNIQYF.

This clonotype showed up just a few times. The CDR3 DNA reads as TGTGCCAGCTCACGGACAGTTTCCCCCTACGAGCAGTACGTC. Residues: CASSRTVSPYEQYV. This chain uses TRBV18 with TRBJ2-7; tentative D call: TRBD1 (6 bases). The CDR3 sequence is 14 residues long. The V end was cut by 4 bases, the J end by 2 bases, with 12 bases between. The germline V gene encodes CDR1 KGHSH and CDR2 LQKENI.

This clonotype was observed a few times. J is TRBJ2-7 and V is TRBV20-1; 8 nucleotides align to TRBD2. The CDR3 is made up of 14 amino acids. CDR1 is DFQATT and CDR2 is SNEGSKA in the germline V gene (reference sequence). J was trimmed by 2 bases and V by 6 bases; bases with no gene match: 9. The CDR3 DNA is TGCAGTGCCTTGGGGCGGGAGGCCCCCTACGAGCAGTACTTC. It yields the protein CSALGREAPYEQYF.

This clonotype has at least ten counts. The chain uses TRBV5-6 and TRBJ2-7, with 8 bases matching TRBD1. This CDR3 contains 16 residues. The V gene's germline CDR1 is SGHDT and CDR2 YYEEEE. The trim removed 1 base at V and 0 bases at J, leaving 6 bases unmatched. The CDR3 loop reads CASSLLWTGISYEQYF. Written as DNA, the CDR3 is TGTGCCAGCAGCTTGTTGTGGACAGGGATCTCCTACGAGCAGTACTTC.